What follows are 24 T cell receptor beta chains derived from one specimen sequenced in a study of shared clonotypes between healthy human individuals. The table came from immunoSEQ multiplex PCR; TCRdb's copy has only in-frame clones and leaves some out. Of over a million clones in the sample, around 78% were seen once. Sequencing used memory CD4+ T cells from PBMCs. Subset denoted: CD45RA-negative fraction. Receptors originate from a man aged 18 to 29 in good health. Some clones in this sample may be carry-over from other donors' samples.

The genes are TRBV28 and TRBJ1-2, with D possibly matching TRBD1 (5 bases). Germline CDR1 is MDHEN and CDR2 is SYDVKM. CDR3 length: 15 amino acids. V was clipped by 5 bases and J by 6 bases, with 19 bases between them. The chain's CDR3 is CASSTPADRVNGYTF. The CDR3 region has the DNA TGTGCCAGCAGTACCCCCGCTGACAGAGTTAATGGCTACACCTTC.

V and J are TRBV6-1 and TRBJ2-5, with D perhaps matching TRBD1 (7 bases). Trimming cost V 5 bases and J 2 bases, with 15 bases left between them. CDR1 is MNHNS and CDR2 is SASEGT in the germline V gene. CDR3 size: 15 residues. This CDR3 reads CASSPRGTVQETQYF. The CDR3 DNA reads as TGTGCCAGCAGTCCACGCGGGACAGTACAAGAGACCCAGTACTTC.

The chain combines TRBV11-2 with TRBJ2-7; 8 bases are shared with TRBD1. The CDR3 is 15 amino acids. Germline V gives CDR1 SGHAT, CDR2 FQNNGV. The J segment lost 2 bases and the V segment lost 5 bases, leaving 8 bases of the junction unmatched. This CDR3 reads CASSPGQGLAYEQYF. DNA for the CDR3: TGTGCCAGCAGCCCTGGACAGGGTCTAGCCTACGAGCAGTACTTC.

V usage is TRBV4-1 and J usage is TRBJ1-4; TRBD1 might be the D (6 bases). The CDR3 covers 15 residues. V gave up 4 bases and J gave up 5 bases, with 14 bases separating them. CDR1 is MGHRA, CDR2 YSYEKL, per germline. In nucleotides, the CDR3 is TGCGCCAGCAGCCGACTAACAGGGTCCAATGAAAAACTGTTTTTT. This sequence encodes CASSRLTGSNEKLFF.

This chain joins TRBV7-9 and TRBJ2-7; D possibly corresponds to TRBD1 (7 bases). Germline-derived CDR1 and CDR2 are SEHNR and FQNEAQ (reference sequence). The length of the CDR3 is 12 residues. V was clipped by 3 bases and J by 11 bases, with 14 bases between them. CDR3 nucleotides: TGTGCCAGCAGCTTGGAGGGAGACAGGGAGTACTTC. It translates to CASSLEGDREYF. Full variable domain (outside the CDR3, taken from reference TRBV7-9 and TRBJ2-7): DTGVSQNPRHKITKRGQNVTFRCDPISEHNRLYWYRQTLGQGPEFLTYFQNEAQLEKSRLLSDRFSAERPKGSFSTLEIQRTEQGDSAMYLCASSLEGDREYFGPGTRLTVT.

This sequence joins TRBV9 and TRBJ2-3, with 8 bases aligning to TRBD2. This CDR3 contains 17 residues. V trimming: 0 bases; J trimming: 4 bases; junction bases outside the gene matches: 10. CDR1 is SGDLS and CDR2 is YYNGEE in the germline V gene. This chain's CDR3 is CASSVDVGGRYPDTQYF. CDR3 DNA: TGTGCCAGCAGCGTAGACGTCGGCGGGAGGTACCCAGATACGCAGTATTTT. The full variable domain, its missing parts supplied by reference TRBV9 and TRBJ2-3, is DSGVTQTPKHLITATGQRVTLRCSPRSGDLSVYWYQQSLDQGLQFLIQYYNGEERAKGNILERFSAQQFPDLHSELNLSSLELGDSALYFCASSVDVGGRYPDTQYFGPGTRLTVL.

J is TRBJ2-3 and V is TRBV25-1; D unresolved. This CDR3 is 15 amino acids long. Germline CDR1 reads MGHDK; CDR2 reads SYGVNS. The V gene lost 3 bases and the J gene lost 2 bases, with 12 bases spanning the gap. CDR3 sequence: CASSDPGSVTDTQYF. The CDR3 DNA sequence: TGTGCCAGCAGTGATCCCGGATCCGTCACAGATACGCAGTATTTT.

This clone was detected only a few times. The V and J genes are TRBV12-1 and TRBJ1-5; TRBD1 is taken as the D call from the table, unchecked against the DNA. TRBV12-1 is shown as a pseudogene. The CDR3 has 13 residues. CDR3 nucleotides: TGTGCCAGCAGCCCTACAGGGGATCAGCCCCAGCATTTT. Protein sequence: CASSPTGDQPQHF.

The J gene is TRBJ1-2, the V gene TRBV30; a possible D gene is TRBD1 (5 bases). Per germline, CDR1 GTSNPN and CDR2 SVGIG (reference sequence). The CDR3 spans 16 residues. Deletions cut 5 bases from V and 7 bases from J, with 26 bases between. CDR3 coding DNA: TGTGCCTGGGGGACCAAGACCCACCCGAGGACTGCTGGCTACACCTTC. It is translated as CAWGTKTHPRTAGYTF.

With respect to this clone: The sample carries other DNA sequences with the same CDR3. The genes are TRBV6-6 and TRBJ2-7; possibly TRBD2 for D (5 bases). The CDR3 totals 13 residues. Trimming removed 4 bases at V and 2 bases at J, with 9 bases between. CDR1 and CDR2 (germline): MNHNY, SVGAGI (reference sequence). Here the CDR3 DNA reads TGTGCCAGCAGTTCCGGACTCACCTACGAGCAGTACTTC. It specifies CASSSGLTYEQYF.

About this clone: With only one base between it and a far larger clone, this is likely a read error. V is TRBV10-3 and J is TRBJ2-7; 8 bases fit TRBD1. The germline V gene encodes CDR1 ENHRY and CDR2 SYGVKD. The CDR3 is 16 residues long. As DNA, the CDR3 is TGTGCCGTCAGTGGGCAGGGGGCCCAAAGCTCCTACGAGCAGTACTTC. It encodes CAVSGQGAQSSYEQYF.

This chain joins TRBV10-3 and TRBJ2-3, with 14 bases fitting TRBD2. The germline V gene encodes CDR1 ENHRY and CDR2 SYGVKD. Unmatched junction bases numbered 11, after V lost 6 bases and J lost 0 bases. This CDR3 contains 19 residues. CDR3: CAISRLAGGPQSSTDTQYF. CDR3 DNA: TGTGCCATCAGCAGACTAGCGGGAGGGCCGCAATCTAGCACAGATACGCAGTATTTT.

The chain is built from TRBV7-3 and TRBJ2-2, with a possible D match to TRBD2 (7 bases). V was trimmed by 4 bases and J by 2 bases, leaving 14 bases between them. CDR1 and CDR2 from the germline V gene are SGHTA and FQGTGA. CDR3 length: 16 amino acids. DNA of the CDR3: TGTGCCAGCAGCTCACGGGGGGCCGCAAACACCGGGGAGCTGTTTTTT. It yields the protein CASSSRGAANTGELFF.

This clone came up a few times. This CDR3 is also generated by other DNA sequences in the sample. This chain uses TRBV7-3 with TRBJ1-1; TRBD1 might be the D (5 bases). V dropped 0 bases and J dropped 3 bases, with 8 bases sitting between them. The germline CDR1 and CDR2 sequences are SGHTA and FQGTGA. The CDR3 length is 14 residues. This CDR3 is CASSLTGGDTEAFF. In DNA, the CDR3 is TGTGCCAGCAGCTTAACGGGAGGGGACACTGAAGCTTTCTTT.

CDR3 DNA: TGCAGCGTTCTCCACTTCCCGGGACAGGGACTCGGATTGAACACCGGGGAGCTGTTTTTT. It translates to CSVLHFPGQGLGLNTGELFF. The chain uses TRBV29-1 and TRBJ2-2, with 9 nucleotides matching TRBD1. Germline V gives CDR1 SQVTM, CDR2 ANQGSEA. V trimming: 5 bases; J trimming: 1 base; junction bases outside the gene matches: 20. The CDR3 runs 20 residues.

The chain combines TRBV27 with TRBJ1-1, with D perhaps TRBD1 (5 bases). This CDR3 has 14 residues. The germline gives CDR1 MNHEY, CDR2 SMNVEV (reference sequence). The V end was cut by 2 bases, the J end by 5 bases, with 12 bases between. The CDR3 loop reads CASSLQGLGTEAFF. Written as DNA, the CDR3 is TGTGCCAGCAGTTTACAGGGCCTGGGAACTGAAGCTTTCTTT.

V is TRBV2 and J is TRBJ2-1; D gene ambiguous. Germline CDR1 is SNHLY and CDR2 is FYNNEI. The CDR3 has 16 amino acids. Trimming took 2 bases from V and 6 from J, leaving 17 bases between them. The CDR3 region has the DNA TGTGCCAGCAGTGAACTGTGGTTAGCTACTGGCAATGAGCAGTTCTTC. It specifies CASSELWLATGNEQFF.

The chain recombines TRBV18 with TRBJ1-3, with D perhaps TRBD1 (5 bases). V was trimmed by 2 bases and J by 1 base, leaving 15 bases between them. The germline CDR1 and CDR2 sequences are KGHSH and LQKENI. This CDR3 region has 17 residues. In nucleotides, the CDR3 is TGTGCCAGCTCACCAGTAGTTGGGGCTACTTCTGGAAACACCATATATTTT. Translation: CASSPVVGATSGNTIYF.

CDR3: CASPQGVSPLHF. The CDR3 nucleotides are TGCGCCAGCCCCCAAGGGGTGTCACCCCTCCACTTT. V usage is TRBV4-1 and J usage is TRBJ1-6; tentative D call: TRBD1 (5 bases). CDR1 and CDR2 (germline): MGHRA, YSYEKL. The CDR3 is made up of 12 amino acids. V was cut by 8 bases and J by 10 bases, with 12 bases left in between.

The gene calls are TRBV7-3 and TRBJ2-3, with D perhaps TRBD1 or TRBD2 (5 bases each). There are 13 residues in the CDR3. The V gene's germline CDR1 is SGHTA and CDR2 FQGTGA. The germline V and J ends were trimmed by 6 bases and 8 bases, with 15 bases remaining between them. In nucleotides, the CDR3 is TGTGCCAGCAGACGAAACATCGGGGCTACGCAGTATTTT. Its translation is CASRRNIGATQYF.

The CDR3 here is CASSLGSSRSTGELFF. The CDR3 DNA reads as TGTGCCAGCAGCTTAGGTTCGAGTCGCAGCACCGGGGAGCTGTTTTTT. The V gene is TRBV7-6, the J gene TRBJ2-2; D unresolved. Germline V gene sequence: CDR1 SGHVS, CDR2 FNYEAQ. The length of the CDR3 is 16 residues. Trimming left V 1 base short and J 4 bases short, with 13 bases between.

The sample holds a few counts of this clone. The sample contains more than one DNA sequence encoding this CDR3. The rearrangement links TRBV14 to TRBJ2-7; TRBD1 is a possible D gene (5 bases). V lost 4 bases and J 1 base, leaving 11 bases between the germline ends. The CDR3 contains 14 residues. Germline V gene lookup returns CDR1 SGHDN and CDR2 FVKESK. The CDR3 sequence: CASSRQGRSYEQYF. CDR3 nucleotide sequence: TGTGCCAGCAGCCGTCAGGGAAGGTCCTACGAGCAGTACTTC.

The genes are TRBV20-1 and TRBJ2-7, with a weak D call TRBD2 (6 bases). Germline loops: CDR1 DFQATT, CDR2 SNEGSKA (reference sequence). The CDR3 runs 11 residues. V was shortened by 5 bases and J by 7 bases, with 12 bases between the two germline ends. CDR3 region: CSAARLGEQYF. The CDR3 DNA sequence: TGCAGTGCTGCAAGACTAGGGGAGCAGTACTTC.

This clone has just a few counts. The CDR3 bases are TGTGCCAGCAGTTACTCGGAAAAGCAAGAAGCTTTCTTT. Translated: CASSYSEKQEAFF. This chain connects TRBV6-5 to TRBJ1-1; D ambiguous. CDR1 is MNHEY and CDR2 is SVGAGI in the germline V gene. V was pared by 0 bases and J by 8 bases, with 10 bases between. The CDR3 is made up of 13 amino acids.